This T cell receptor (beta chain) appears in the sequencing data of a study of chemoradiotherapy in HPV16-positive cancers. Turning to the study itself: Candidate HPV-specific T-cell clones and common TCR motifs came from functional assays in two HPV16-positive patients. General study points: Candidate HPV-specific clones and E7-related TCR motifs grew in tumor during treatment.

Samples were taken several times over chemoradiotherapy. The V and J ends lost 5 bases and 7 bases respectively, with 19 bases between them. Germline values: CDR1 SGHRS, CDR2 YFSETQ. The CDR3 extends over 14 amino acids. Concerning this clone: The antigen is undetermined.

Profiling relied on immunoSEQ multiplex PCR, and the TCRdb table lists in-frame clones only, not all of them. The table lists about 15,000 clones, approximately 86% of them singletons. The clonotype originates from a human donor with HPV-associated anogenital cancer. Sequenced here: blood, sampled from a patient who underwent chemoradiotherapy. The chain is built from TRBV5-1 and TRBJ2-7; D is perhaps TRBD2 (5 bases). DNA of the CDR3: TGCGCCAGCAGTGGCCCGGGCGGGCCTGTGGAGCAGTACTTC. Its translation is CASSGPGGPVEQYF.